Below, one TCR beta chain is given with its context. Germline CDR1 reads MNHEY; CDR2 reads SVGEGT. V dropped 2 bases and J dropped 7 bases, with 15 bases sitting between them. The CDR3 runs to 15 residues. Both TRBC1 and TRBC2 were covered by a beta constant-region primer of two equimolar oligonucleotides. Ligation attached a single-stranded oligonucleotide with a 12-nucleotide UMI and the SP2 primer to the cDNA 3' end. Via MiXCR, TCRdb re-called the UMI-ligation and nested PCR reads, giving one row per CDR3 protein. This sample yields approximately 27,000 distinct CDR3 sequences, of which approximately 11% are seen a single time; about a sixth belongs to the top ten. These data come from a study of naive and memory T cell subsets.

Sequenced sample: effector memory CD4+ T cells from blood. Subset indicated: effector memory, CD45RA- CD27-. The chain has TRBV6-2 or TRBV6-3 and TRBJ1-5; D might be TRBD1 (5 bases). The origin of this receptor is a human donor in good health. CDR3 nucleotides: TGTGCCAGCAGTTACGGGTGGGGGGGTGGCCAGCCCCAGCATTTT. As protein: CASSYGWGGGQPQHF.